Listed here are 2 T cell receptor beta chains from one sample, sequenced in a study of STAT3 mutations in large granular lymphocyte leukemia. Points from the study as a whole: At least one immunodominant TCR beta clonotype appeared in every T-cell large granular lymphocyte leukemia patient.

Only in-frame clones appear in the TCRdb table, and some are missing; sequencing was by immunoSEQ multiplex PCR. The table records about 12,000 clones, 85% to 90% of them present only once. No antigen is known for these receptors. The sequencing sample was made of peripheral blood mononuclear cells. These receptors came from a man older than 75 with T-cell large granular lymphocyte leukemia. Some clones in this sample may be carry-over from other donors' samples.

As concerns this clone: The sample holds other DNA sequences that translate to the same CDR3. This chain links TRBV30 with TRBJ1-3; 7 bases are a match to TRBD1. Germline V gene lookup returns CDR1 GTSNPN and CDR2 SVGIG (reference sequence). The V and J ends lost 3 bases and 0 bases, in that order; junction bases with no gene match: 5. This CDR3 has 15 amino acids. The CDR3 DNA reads TGTGCCTGGAGCCGGGACAGTGGCTCTGGAAACACCATATATTTT. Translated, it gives CAWSRDSGSGNTIYF.

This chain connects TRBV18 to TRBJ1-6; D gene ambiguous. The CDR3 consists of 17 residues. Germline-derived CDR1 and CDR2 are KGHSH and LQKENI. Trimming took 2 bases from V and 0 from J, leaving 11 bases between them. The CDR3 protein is CASSPAALSSYNSPLHF. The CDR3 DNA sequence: TGTGCCAGCTCACCAGCAGCCCTGAGCTCCTATAATTCACCCCTCCACTTT.